This T cell receptor beta chain originates from a study of siplizumab effects on memory and regulatory T cells. Regarding the study as a whole: Researchers could map only a minor fraction of alloreactive clones to unstimulated subsets. Siplizumab significantly brought down the alloreactive sequences that trace back to unstimulated CD4+ memory cells. Alloreactive CD4+ clones that could be mapped were on average around 62% Treg-derived with siplizumab, against around 27% in controls.

Note on this clone: Antigen specificity is unknown. At one end the junction does not follow the germline gene, possibly because of a read error.

Only in-frame clones appear in the TCRdb table, and some are missing; sequencing was by immunoSEQ multiplex PCR. Of around 100,000 clones in the sample, nearly 95% were seen once. Per the germline V gene, CDR1 is MNHNS and CDR2 is SASEGT. The CDR3 sequence is 15 residues long. The sample was Tregs sorted from blood. This chain links TRBV6-1 with TRBJ1-3, with 8 bases matching TRBD1. This receptor was obtained from a human donor in good health. The CDR3: CASREDRGSGNTIYF. CDR3 nucleotide sequence: TGTGCCAGCAGAGAAGACAGGGGCTCTGGAAACACCATATATTTT.